The clone carrying this T cell receptor beta chain was observed a handful of times. Profiling relied on immunoSEQ multiplex PCR, and the TCRdb table lists in-frame clones only, not all of them. The sample holds more than 75,000 clones; about four fifths are singletons and the top ten take roughly 7%. As for time point: baseline pretreatment blood. Documented treatment: 15 Gy SBRT to primary tumor, nephrectomy 4 weeks later. V was shortened by 2 bases and J by 4 bases, with 11 bases between the two germline ends. Germline CDR1 SGHTA, CDR2 FQGNSA. The CDR3 loop spans 14 amino acids. The data derive from a study of radiation and T cells in renal cell carcinoma.

Sample: blood, taken from a patient whose treatment included radiotherapy and nephrectomy. The chain is built from TRBV7-2 and TRBJ2-5; no firm D call. The clonotype originates from a man aged 60-69 years with renal cell carcinoma. CDR3 in DNA: TGTGCCAGCAGCTTAACTGGGTCCGGAGAGACCCAGTACTTC. It is translated as CASSLTGSGETQYF.